These 15 T cell receptor beta chains share one sample of origin, sequenced in a study of beta chain features in type 1 diabetes listed by TCRdb under 2018. Libraries were constructed by the immunoSEQ multiplex PCR assay. The High Capacity cDNA Reverse Transcription Kit was used to reverse transcribe all of the isolated RNA, meaning that expressed TCRB transcripts were what got sequenced. Held by TCRdb, this immuneACCESS table contains in-frame sequences only and omits some clones. Under half of the omission traces to an unresolved V gene where checked; the cause of the rest is unknown. In all, the sample holds some 660,000 clones, and 11% to 15% of those were seen once. The biggest ten clones account for approximately 0.042% of the sample. Findings and caveats that apply to the study as a whole: In all four CD4+ subsets, TCRB CDR3 length was moderately but significantly shorter in type 1 diabetes patients.

For these receptors, no antigen is known. Sequencing was performed on naive CD4+ T cells from blood. The sample's cell subset or site label, in plain terms: true naive CD4+ T cells. The receptors originated from a man between 18 and 35 years old with type 1 diabetes.

This clone was detected only a few times. In DNA, the CDR3 is TGTGCCAGCAGCTTCAGGGATGGGAATAATTCACCCCTCCACTTT. Translating it yields CASSFRDGNNSPLHF. This sequence joins TRBV7-2 and TRBJ1-6, with D possibly TRBD1 on 5 matching bases. Germline V CDR1 and CDR2: SGHTA, FQGNSA. CDR3 size: 15 residues. Between the trimmed V and J ends, which lost 3 bases and 5 bases, there was a span of 11 bases.

This clone turned up a few times. The rearrangement uses TRBV2 and TRBJ2-2; tentatively, D is TRBD1 or TRBD2 (5 bases each). Germline loops: CDR1 SNHLY, CDR2 FYNNEI. The CDR3 is made up of 12 amino acids. The germline V and J ends were trimmed by 8 bases and 6 bases, with 10 bases remaining between them. Here the CDR3 reads CASGRGAGELFF. The CDR3 DNA follows: TGTGCCAGCGGCCGGGGCGCCGGGGAGCTGTTTTTT. The whole variable domain, filled in from reference TRBV2 and TRBJ2-2, reads EPEVTQTPSHQVTQMGQEVILRCVPISNHLYFYWYRQILGQKVEFLVSFYNNEISEKSEIFDDQFSVERPDGSNFTLKIRSTKLEDSAMYFCASGRGAGELFFGEGSRLTVL.

About this clone itself: This same CDR3 is encoded by further DNA sequences in the sample. The J gene is TRBJ2-3, the V gene TRBV5-1; weak D call: TRBD2 (6 bases). Trimming cost V 2 bases and J 0 bases, with 7 bases left between them. This CDR3 comprises 14 residues. Per germline, CDR1 SGHRS and CDR2 YFSETQ. CDR3 coding DNA: TGCGCCAGCAGCTTCAGCGGGAGCACAGATACGCAGTATTTT. This encodes CASSFSGSTDTQYF.

This clone was seen at least ten times. Other nucleotide sequences from this sample produce the same CDR3. V is TRBV7-2 and J is TRBJ2-5, with no clear D. The germline V gene has CDR1 SGHTA and CDR2 FQGNSA. The CDR3 runs to 11 residues. With 4 bases removed from V and 2 bases from J, the gap between germline ends came to 2 bases. The CDR3 coding sequence is TGTGCCAGCAGCTCACAAGAGACCCAGTACTTC. Its protein is CASSSQETQYF.

Written as DNA, the CDR3 is TGTGCCAGCTCTGTCTGGTGGTTCCAAGAGACCCAGTACTTC. This gives the protein CASSVWWFQETQYF. The chain recombines TRBV28 with TRBJ2-5; D is ambiguous. Trimming took 8 bases from V and 1 from J, leaving 14 bases between them. The CDR3 has 14 amino acids. Looked up from germline, CDR1 is MDHEN and CDR2 is SYDVKM.

This chain links TRBV30 with TRBJ2-7; D unclear. The V gene's germline CDR1 is GTSNPN and CDR2 SVGIG (reference sequence). The CDR3 sequence is 13 residues long. The germline V and J ends were trimmed by 3 bases and 5 bases, with 14 bases remaining between them. This CDR3 reads CAWSRVVKDEQYF. For the CDR3, the DNA is TGTGCCTGGAGCCGGGTCGTTAAGGACGAGCAGTACTTC.

The V call is TRBV5-4, the J call TRBJ2-1, with 8 bases aligning to TRBD1. The CDR3 has 14 residues. V gave up 4 bases and J gave up 10 bases; unmatched junction bases: 10. The germline V gene has CDR1 SGHNT and CDR2 YYREEE (reference sequence). CDR3 sequence reads: CASSPTPQGVEQFF. The CDR3 DNA reads as TGTGCCAGCAGCCCGACTCCACAGGGGGTGGAGCAGTTCTTC.

The rearrangement uses TRBV19 and TRBJ2-1; 8 nucleotides agree with TRBD2. Germline V CDR1 and CDR2: LNHDA, SQIVND (reference sequence). The CDR3 sequence is 17 residues long. Germline trimming cut 0 bases from V and 1 base from J; bases unmatched to any gene: 5. This CDR3 reads CASSIDGSSGSYNEQFF. CDR3 coding DNA: TGTGCCAGTAGTATAGACGGTTCTAGCGGGTCCTACAATGAGCAGTTCTTC. The full variable domain, in which reference TRBV19 and TRBJ2-1 provide the parts outside the CDR3, is DGGITQSPKYLFRKEGQNVTLSCEQNLNHDAMYWYRQDPGQGLRLIYYSQIVNDFQKGDIAEGYSVSREKKESFPLTVTSAQKNPTAFYLCASSIDGSSGSYNEQFFGPGTRLTVL.

The sample holds a few counts of this clone. The rearrangement links TRBV25-1 to TRBJ2-5, with 9 bases lining up with TRBD1. The V gene end was trimmed by 3 bases and the J gene end by 4 bases; junction bases not matched to a gene: 6. In germline, CDR1 is MGHDK, CDR2 SYGVNS. The length of the CDR3 is 15 residues. The CDR3 nucleotides read TGTGCCAGCAGTGACCCGGGACAGGGTGTAGAGACCCAGTACTTC. Residues: CASSDPGQGVETQYF. Using reference TRBV25-1 and TRBJ2-5 for the parts outside the CDR3, the full variable domain is EADIYQTPRYLVIGTGKKITLECSQTMGHDKMYWYQQDPGMELHLIHYSYGVNSTEKGDLSSESTVSRIRTEHFPLTLESARPSHTSQYLCASSDPGQGVETQYFGPGTRLLVL.

The rearrangement joins TRBV5-1 to TRBJ2-2; D gene uncertain. The germline V gene encodes CDR1 SGHRS and CDR2 YFSETQ. The CDR3 runs to 15 residues. Trimming removed 5 bases at V and 5 bases at J, with 16 bases between. CDR3 in amino acids: CASSPPAGHTGELFF. CDR3 sequence (DNA): TGCGCCAGCAGTCCTCCAGCAGGCCATACCGGGGAGCTGTTTTTT.

V gene TRBV2 combines with J gene TRBJ2-5; 8 bases align to TRBD2. V lost 0 bases to trimming and J lost 3 bases; unmatched junction nucleotides: 0. Per germline, CDR1 SNHLY and CDR2 FYNNEI. The length of the CDR3 is 14 residues. The CDR3: CASSEASGKETQYF. In DNA, the CDR3 is TGTGCCAGCAGTGAAGCTAGCGGGAAAGAGACCCAGTACTTC.

The rearrangement links TRBV18 to TRBJ2-1; no definite D call. CDR1 is KGHSH and CDR2 is LQKENI in the germline V gene. The CDR3 consists of 19 residues. Trimming cost V 0 bases and J 6 bases, with 24 bases left between them. This chain's CDR3 is CASSPPSASGPTSSNEQFF. The CDR3 coding sequence is TGTGCCAGCTCACCACCCTCTGCCAGTGGGCCCACGTCAAGCAATGAGCAGTTCTTC. Complete variable domain (other parts from reference TRBV18 and TRBJ2-1): NAGVMQNPRHLVRRRGQEARLRCSPMKGHSHVYWYRQLPEEGLKFMVYLQKENIIDESGMPKERFSAEFPKEGPSILRIQQVVRGDSAAYFCASSPPSASGPTSSNEQFFGPGTRLTVL.

This clone was counted a few times. The gene calls are TRBV5-1 and TRBJ2-3, with D hard to call. V lost 1 base to trimming and J lost 4 bases, with 13 bases between them. Per germline, CDR1 SGHRS and CDR2 YFSETQ. CDR3 length equals 15 residues. The CDR3 protein is CASSLSLATPDTQYF. Written as DNA, the CDR3 is TGCGCCAGCAGCTTGAGTCTTGCTACCCCAGATACGCAGTATTTT. Full variable domain (outside the CDR3, taken from reference TRBV5-1 and TRBJ2-3): KAGVTQTPRYLIKTRGQQVTLSCSPISGHRSVSWYQQTPGQGLQFLFEYFSETQRNKGNFPGRFSGRQFSNSRSEMNVSTLELGDSALYLCASSLSLATPDTQYFGPGTRLTVL.

A few counts support this clone. The identical CDR3 is also encoded by other nucleotide sequences in the sample. The chain has TRBV29-1 and TRBJ2-5, with D perhaps given as TRBD1 or TRBD2 (7 bases each). V lost 3 bases and J lost 4, with 9 bases in between. The CDR3 loop spans 12 amino acids. The V gene's germline CDR1 is SQVTM and CDR2 ANQGSEA. Here the CDR3 reads CSVDRGGETQYF. DNA for the CDR3: TGCAGCGTTGACAGGGGGGGAGAGACCCAGTACTTC.

V usage is TRBV28 and J usage is TRBJ2-5; D unresolved. CDR3 size: 14 residues. V gave up 5 bases and J gave up 3 bases, with 13 bases separating them. CDR1 is MDHEN and CDR2 is SYDVKM in the germline V gene. The CDR3 region has the DNA TGTGCCAGCAGTGCTTTAGGGCAAAAAGAGACCCAGTACTTC. It specifies CASSALGQKETQYF. Complete variable domain (other parts from reference TRBV28 and TRBJ2-5): DVKVTQSSRYLVKRTGEKVFLECVQDMDHENMFWYRQDPGLGLRLIYFSYDVKMKEKGDIPEGYSVSREKKERFSLILESASTNQTSMYLCASSALGQKETQYFGPGTRLLVL.